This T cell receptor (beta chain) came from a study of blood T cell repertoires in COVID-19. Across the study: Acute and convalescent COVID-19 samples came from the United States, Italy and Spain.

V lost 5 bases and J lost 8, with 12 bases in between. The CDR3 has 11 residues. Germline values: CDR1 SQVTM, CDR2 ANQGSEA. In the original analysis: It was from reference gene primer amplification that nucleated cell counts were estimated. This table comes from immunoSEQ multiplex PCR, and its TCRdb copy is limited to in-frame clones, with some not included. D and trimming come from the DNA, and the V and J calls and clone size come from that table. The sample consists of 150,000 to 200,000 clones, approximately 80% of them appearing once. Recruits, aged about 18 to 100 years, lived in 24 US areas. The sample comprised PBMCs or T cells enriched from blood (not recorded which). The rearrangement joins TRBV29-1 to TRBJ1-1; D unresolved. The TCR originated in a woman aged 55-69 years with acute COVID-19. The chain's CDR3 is CSVRQEKEAFF. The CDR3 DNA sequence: TGCAGCGTTAGGCAGGAAAAAGAAGCTTTCTTT.